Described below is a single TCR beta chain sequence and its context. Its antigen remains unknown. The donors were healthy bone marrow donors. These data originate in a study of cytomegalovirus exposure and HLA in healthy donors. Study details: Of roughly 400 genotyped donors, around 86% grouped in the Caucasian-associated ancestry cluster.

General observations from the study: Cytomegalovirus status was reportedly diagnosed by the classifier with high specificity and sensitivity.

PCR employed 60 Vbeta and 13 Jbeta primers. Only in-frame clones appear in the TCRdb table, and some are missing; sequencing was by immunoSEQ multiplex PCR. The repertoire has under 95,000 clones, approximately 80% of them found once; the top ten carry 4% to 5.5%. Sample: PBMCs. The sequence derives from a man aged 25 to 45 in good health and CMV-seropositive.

The CDR3 DNA sequence: TGTGCCAGTAGGGTGTCGTCGGGAGGTGGAGAGACCCAGTACTTC. This sequence encodes CASRVSSGGGETQYF. The chain joins TRBV19 to TRBJ2-5, with TRBD2 matching 7 bases. The germline V gene encodes CDR1 LNHDA and CDR2 SQIVND (reference sequence). J was trimmed by 4 bases and V by 6 bases; bases with no gene match: 11. The CDR3 contains 15 residues.